Listed here are 9 T cell receptor beta chains from one sample, sequenced in a study of T-cell memory formation after mild COVID-19. TCRdb reprocessed the 5' RACE reads via MiXCR and lists one record per CDR3 protein. The sample includes tens of thousands of distinct CDR3 sequences, roughly 13% of them seen just once. The source material was PBMCs or a T cell subset sorted from them (not recorded which). These receptor sequences come from a man in his late teens or twenties who had mild COVID-19 (a few samples of this study predate the infection). Cell type and time point are not known.

CDR3: CASSLVRPSTGYTF. Here the CDR3 DNA reads TGTGCCAGCAGCTTGGTCCGGCCCTCCACGGGCTACACCTTC. V and J are TRBV7-9 and TRBJ1-2; no clear D. CDR3 length equals 14 residues. Trimming cost V 3 bases and J 8 bases, with 16 bases left between them. The germline V gene has CDR1 SEHNR and CDR2 FQNEAQ (reference sequence).

This clonotype was found many times. The chain recombines TRBV3-1 with TRBJ2-1; no definite D call. The CDR3 runs to 13 residues. CDR1 LGHDT and CDR2 YNNKEL come from the germline V gene (reference sequence). Trimming pared 4 bases from V and 3 bases from J, leaving 7 bases between. The CDR3 nucleotides are TGTGCCAGCAGCCCTCCGGGCTACAATGAGCAGTTCTTC. Translated, it gives CASSPPGYNEQFF.

This chain connects TRBV12-3 or TRBV12-4 to TRBJ2-1, with D maybe TRBD1 (5 bases). The CDR3 length is 13 residues. Trimming removed 6 bases at V and 0 bases at J, with 6 bases between. Written as DNA, the CDR3 is TGTGCCAGCAGCGACAGCTCCTACAATGAGCAGTTCTTC. The encoded protein is CASSDSSYNEQFF.

The rearrangement joins TRBV6-5 to TRBJ1-1; weak D call: TRBD1 (5 bases). The germline V gene encodes CDR1 MNHEY and CDR2 SVGAGI. The V and J ends lost 6 bases and 6 bases respectively, with 8 bases between them. CDR3 length: 11 amino acids. The CDR3 is CASRGGAEAFF. CDR3 nucleotides: TGTGCCAGCAGGGGAGGGGCTGAAGCTTTCTTT.

V and J are TRBV27 and TRBJ2-7; 7 bases match TRBD1. This CDR3 contains 14 residues. The germline V gene encodes CDR1 MNHEY and CDR2 SMNVEV (reference sequence). J was trimmed by 2 bases and V by 4 bases; bases with no gene match: 5. This CDR3 is CASSYAGTAYEQYF. In DNA form, the CDR3 reads TGTGCCAGCAGTTACGCCGGGACAGCCTACGAGCAGTACTTC.

The rearrangement uses TRBV29-1 and TRBJ1-2; TRBD1 matches at 7 bases. From germline, CDR1 is SQVTM and CDR2 ANQGSEA. Trimming removed 3 bases from V and 4 bases from J; junction bases left unmatched: 5. This CDR3 has 13 residues. In DNA, the CDR3 is TGCAGCGTTGATATGGACAGGCCCTATGGCTACACCTTC. Its translation is CSVDMDRPYGYTF.

This clonotype has a count of ten or more. V usage is TRBV4-3 and J usage is TRBJ2-3, with 13 positions matching TRBD2. Germline CDR1 is LGHNA and CDR2 is YSLEER. J gave up 4 bases and V 4 bases, and 5 bases lay outside the gene matches. This CDR3 spans 16 amino acids. Here the CDR3 reads CASSPELAGGPDTQYF. DNA of the CDR3: TGCGCCAGCAGCCCCGAACTAGCGGGGGGGCCAGATACGCAGTATTTT.

The chain is built from TRBV5-1 and TRBJ2-7, with TRBD1 matching 8 bases. This CDR3 has 13 residues. Trimming took 0 bases from V and 7 from J; bases not matched to a gene: 3. CDR1 SGHRS and CDR2 YFSETQ come from the germline V gene. The CDR3 nucleotides are TGCGCCAGCAGCTTGGGGACAGGGTGGGAGCAGTACTTC. Translated: CASSLGTGWEQYF.

The chain employs TRBV4-3 and TRBJ2-2; no firm D call. CDR1 LGHNA and CDR2 YSLEER come from the germline V gene. This CDR3 region has 14 residues. Trimming left V 3 bases short and J 1 base short, with 6 bases between. This chain's CDR3 is CASSHARNTGELFF. The CDR3 coding sequence is TGCGCCAGCAGCCACGCCAGGAACACCGGGGAGCTGTTTTTT.